This T cell receptor (beta chain) comes out of a study of cytomegalovirus exposure and HLA in healthy donors. Overall study findings and caveats: Later on, analysis showed that most CMV-associated TCR beta chains appeared to be HLA-restricted.

In germline, CDR1 is KGHSH, CDR2 LQKENI. The CDR3 length is 14 residues. The V end was cut by 1 base, the J end by 6 bases, with 9 bases between. A note on this clone: Its target is not known.

The PCR ran on 60 Vbeta and 13 Jbeta primers. Profiling relied on immunoSEQ multiplex PCR, and the TCRdb table lists in-frame clones only, not all of them. In all, the sample yields about 43,000 clones. This TCR derives from a woman aged 25 to 39 in good health and CMV-seronegative. The rearrangement links TRBV18 to TRBJ1-4, with D possibly matching TRBD1 (5 bases). Sequencing input: PBMCs. CDR3: CASSPRRVDEKLFF. In DNA form, the CDR3 reads TGTGCCAGCTCACCACGCAGGGTTGATGAAAAACTGTTTTTT. Complete variable domain (other parts from reference TRBV18 and TRBJ1-4): NAGVMQNPRHLVRRRGQEARLRCSPMKGHSHVYWYRQLPEEGLKFMVYLQKENIIDESGMPKERFSAEFPKEGPSILRIQQVVRGDSAAYFCASSPRRVDEKLFFGSGTQLSVL.